This record concerns one TCR beta chain sequence. Its antigen is not identified. Other DNA sequences of this sample code for an identical CDR3. In the PCR, 60 Vbeta and 13 Jbeta primers were used. Study processing details: In a later analysis, about 12 million of some 80 million unique beta chains occurred in at least two donors. Produced via immunoSEQ multiplex PCR; TCRdb's table is partial and in-frame only. V and J calls and clone size are as listed in that table; D and trimming were resolved from the DNA. The data contain more than 90,000 clones, roughly 80% of them seen just once; the ten biggest clones take up 7.7%. The germline V gene encodes CDR1 SGHVS and CDR2 FNYEAQ. The CDR3 consists of 16 residues. V was clipped by 3 bases and J by 4 bases; unmatched bases: 12. The data stem from a study of cytomegalovirus exposure and HLA in healthy donors. Notes on the study in general: Specificity of three CMV-associated chains for CMV antigens was verified in vitro. The investigators catalogued 164 TCR beta chains as cytomegalovirus-associated.

Although they were nominally healthy when sampled, donors likely had unrecorded immune exposures. This sequence was found in a female donor in good health and CMV-seronegative. The chain uses TRBV7-6 and TRBJ2-7, with 7 bases fitting TRBD2. Sequencing used PBMCs. The CDR3 sequence: CASSFSPGLAAYEQYF. The CDR3 DNA follows: TGTGCCAGCAGCTTCTCTCCGGGGCTAGCGGCGTACGAGCAGTACTTC.